These T cell receptor beta chains were read from a single sample in a study of T cells in Graves' hyperthyroidism and ophthalmopathy. In TCRdb, the multiplex PCR reads were re-called with MiXCR into one record per CDR3 protein. The sample includes around 350,000 distinct CDR3 sequences, 19% seen only once; the top ten take 3.5% to 4%. The specimen was blood. These receptors came from a woman in her late teens or twenties with Graves' hyperthyroidism. The CDR3 runs from the conserved cysteine through the conserved F or W. Fields, in order: J gene, D gene, clone size, V gene, CDR3 length, CDR3 DNA, CDR3 protein. D genes are given only for firm matches. Size is omitted from some rows. Given values are once, few, many or a class for expanded clones.

>TRBJ1-1|NA|NA|TRBV12-3/TRBV12-4|15
TGTGCCAGCAGTTGGATCGGACACTTGAACACTGAAGCTTTCTTT
CASSWIGHLNTEAFF
>TRBJ2-5|NA|many|TRBV29-1|9
TGCAGCGTTGACGAGACCCAGTACTTC
CSVDETQYF
>TRBJ1-5|TRBD1|NA|TRBV6-5|14
TGTGCCAGCAGTTGGGACAGATTGAATCAGCCCCAGCATTTT
CASSWDRLNQPQHF
>TRBJ1-2|NA|many|TRBV27|14
TGTGCCAGCAGTTTAGAAGGTCTTCCCAGTAGCTACACCTTC
CASSLEGLPSSYTF
>TRBJ2-2|NA|many|TRBV7-2|13
TGTGCCAGCAGCTCCGAGATGGCCGGGGAGCTGTTTTTT
CASSSEMAGELFF
>TRBJ1-6|NA|few|TRBV9|15
TGTGCCAGAGACTCAACGGGACCGTTAAATTCACCCCTCCACTTT
CARDSTGPLNSPLHF
>TRBJ1-5|NA|many|TRBV11-2|14
TGTGCCAGCAGCTTAGCCCCCTCCGGACAGCCCCAGCATTTT
CASSLAPSGQPQHF
>TRBJ1-2|TRBD1|NA|TRBV6-1|14
TGTGCCAGCACCGACAGGGGCTTCAGCTATGGCTACACCTTC
CASTDRGFSYGYTF
>TRBJ1-1|NA|many|TRBV7-9|13
TGTGCCGGGGGGTTAGGGTTAGCCACTGAAGCTTTCTTT
CAGGLGLATEAFF
>TRBJ1-1|NA|few|TRBV27|13
TGTGCCAGCAGTTCCCCTATGAACACTGAAGCTTTCTTT
CASSSPMNTEAFF
>TRBJ1-2|NA|many|TRBV19|13
TGTGCCAGTACTCAGAAATGGAACTATGGCTACACCTTC
CASTQKWNYGYTF
>TRBJ1-5|NA|many|TRBV24-1|15
TGTGCCACCAGTGATTCCCGGCGGAGCAATCAGCCCCAGCATTTT
CATSDSRRSNQPQHF
>TRBJ2-7|NA|many|TRBV2|14
TGTGCCAGCAGTGTACGAGGGGGACGCTACGAGCAGTACTTC
CASSVRGGRYEQYF
>TRBJ1-5|TRBD1|many|TRBV12-3/TRBV12-4|16
TGTGCCAGCAGTGGTTGGGACAGGGTAAACAATCAGCCCCAGCATTTT
CASSGWDRVNNQPQHF
>TRBJ1-6|NA|few|TRBV19|14
TGTGCCAGTAGCGGTAGGGTGACGGGTTCACCCCTCCACTTT
CASSGRVTGSPLHF
>TRBJ1-1|NA|many|TRBV10-2|15
TGCGCCAGCAGTGAGTCGGATGGGTACGGCACTGAAGCTTTCTTT
CASSESDGYGTEAFF
>TRBJ2-5|TRBD1|NA|TRBV5-1|14
TGCGCCAGCAGCATCCAGGGGGCTGGTGAGACCCAGTACTTC
CASSIQGAGETQYF
>TRBJ1-2|NA|many|TRBV10-1|13
TGCGCCAGCAGTGAGTCAGGGGGCTATGGCTACACCTTC
CASSESGGYGYTF
>TRBJ1-5|NA|many|TRBV6-5|17
TGTGCCAGCAGTTACTCGAATCTGTACGATAGCAATCAGCCCCAGCATTTT
CASSYSNLYDSNQPQHF
>TRBJ2-3|NA|few|TRBV30|11
TGTGCCTGGAGGAGAGGGGATACGCAGTATTTT
CAWRRGDTQYF
>TRBJ1-1|NA|many|TRBV19|14
TGTGCCAGTAGTATTTCGGGCGTAGGGACTGAAGCTTTCTTT
CASSISGVGTEAFF
>TRBJ1-2|NA|many|TRBV28|12
TGTGCCAGCAGAGAATCGGAGGGTGGCTACACCTTC
CASRESEGGYTF
>TRBJ1-1|NA|many|TRBV6-1|16
TGTGCCAGCAGTGAAGATATAGGGTCGGGGAACACTGAAGCTTTCTTT
CASSEDIGSGNTEAFF
>TRBJ2-7|TRBD1|many|TRBV28|15
TGTGCCAGCAGCTCGCAGGGACAGGGGAGCTACGAGCAGTACTTC
CASSSQGQGSYEQYF
>TRBJ2-7|TRBD2|many|TRBV12-3/TRBV12-4|14
TGTGCCAGCAGCCGACTAGCCCTCTCCTACGAGCAGTACTTC
CASSRLALSYEQYF
>TRBJ2-5|NA|NA|TRBV11-1|17
TGTGCCAGCAGCTTAGGAACACGGGGCAGGGTTCAAGAGACCCAGTACTTC
CASSLGTRGRVQETQYF
>TRBJ1-1|NA|NA|TRBV11-2|17
TGTGCCAGCAGCCCGTTCGTAGGGCGGGTCAGTGCCACTGAAGCTTTCTTT
CASSPFVGRVSATEAFF
>TRBJ2-7|NA|NA|TRBV28|12
TGTGCCAGCATCGGGCAGAACTACGAGCAGTACTTC
CASIGQNYEQYF
>TRBJ2-7|TRBD1|many|TRBV18|15
TGTGCCAGCTCACCCCGACAGGGTAGCTCCTACGAGCAGTACTTC
CASSPRQGSSYEQYF
>TRBJ1-5|NA|few|TRBV10-3|16
TGTGCCATCAGCAGGGACCTTAGTTATAGCAATCAGCCCCAGCATTTT
CAISRDLSYSNQPQHF
>TRBJ1-1|NA|many|TRBV7-8|14
TGTGCCAGCAGCATCACCCTGTTCCCCCGGGAGCTGGGGTTT
CASSITLFPRELGF
>TRBJ1-5|NA|many|TRBV20-1|13
TGCAGTGCTCAGGACTTTAGCAATCAGCCCCAGCATTTT
CSAQDFSNQPQHF
>TRBJ1-2|TRBD1|many|TRBV7-3|13
TGTGCCAGCAGCTCCACAGGGGGGTCTGGCTACACCTTC
CASSSTGGSGYTF
>TRBJ2-2|NA|NA|TRBV7-3|17
TGTGCCAGCAGCCCACCAGGCGGGGGCCCGAGCACCGGGGAGCTGTTTTTT
CASSPPGGGPSTGELFF
>TRBJ1-1|NA|NA|TRBV19|13
TGTGCCAGTAGGATGGACAGCTCAGATGAAGCTTTCTTT
CASRMDSSDEAFF
>TRBJ1-3|TRBD1|many|TRBV28|14
TGTGCCAGCAGTTTAGACAGGGTCGGAAACACCATATATTTT
CASSLDRVGNTIYF
>TRBJ1-5|NA|many|TRBV11-1|17
TGTGCCAGCAGCTTAGCGTCCGCGGGTACAAAAAATCAGCCCCAGCATTTT
CASSLASAGTKNQPQHF
>TRBJ2-3|NA|NA|TRBV19|13
TGTGCCAGTAGTCCGGGAATCACAGATACGCAGTATTTT
CASSPGITDTQYF
>TRBJ2-7|NA|many|TRBV5-1|11
TGCGCCAGCAGCTTGGCCGGCGAGCAGTACTTC
CASSLAGEQYF
>TRBJ1-1|NA|many|TRBV27|18
TGTGCCACCAAGGGATACCCAGGGAGAGGGGGGAAGAACACTGAAGCTTTCTTT
CATKGYPGRGGKNTEAFF
>TRBJ1-2|TRBD1|many|TRBV20-1|14
TGCAGTGCTACCGGGACAGGGGGCGTTTATGGCTACACCTTC
CSATGTGGVYGYTF
>TRBJ2-5|TRBD2|NA|TRBV6-1|16
TGTGCCAGCAGCGCTCAGACTAGCGGACCCTACAAGACCCAGTACTTC
CASSAQTSGPYKTQYF
>TRBJ2-6|NA|few|TRBV12-3/TRBV12-4|15
TGTGCCAGCAGTTTTTTCCCCTCGTCGGCCAACGTCCTGACTTTC
CASSFFPSSANVLTF
>TRBJ2-7|NA|many|TRBV29-1|12
TGCAGCGTTGAAATCGGGTCCTACGAGCAGTACTTC
CSVEIGSYEQYF
>TRBJ2-7|NA|NA|TRBV6-5|15
TGTGCCAGCAGTTACGATCCGGGGAAGACCTACGAGCAGTACTTC
CASSYDPGKTYEQYF
>TRBJ2-5|TRBD2|many|TRBV11-1|17
TGTGCCAGCAGCTTCGGTAGCGGGGGGGCCAGAAGAGAGACCCAGTACTTC
CASSFGSGGARRETQYF
>TRBJ1-3|TRBD1|many|TRBV2|17
TGTGCCAGCACCGAACCGGGACAGGGGGCTTCTGGAAACACCATATATTTT
CASTEPGQGASGNTIYF
>TRBJ2-7|NA|NA|TRBV3-1|12
TGTGCCAGCAGCCGATACCAATACGAGCAGTACTTC
CASSRYQYEQYF
>TRBJ1-1|NA|many|TRBV12-3/TRBV12-4|14
TGTGCCAGCAGACCCTCACAGGGCAACACTGAAGCTTTCTTT
CASRPSQGNTEAFF
>TRBJ1-2|NA|many|TRBV20-1|11
TGCAGTGCTAGAGGGCAGGATGGCTACACCTTC
CSARGQDGYTF
>TRBJ2-2|TRBD2|NA|TRBV10-3|19
TGTGCCATCAGTGAGTCCTTGGCTAGCGGGGGCAAAAACACCGGGGAGCTGTTTTTT
CAISESLASGGKNTGELFF
>TRBJ1-1|NA|NA|TRBV2|13
TGTGCCAGCATAGTACACCTGAACACTGAAGCTTTCTTT
CASIVHLNTEAFF
>TRBJ1-1|NA|many|TRBV15|16
TGTGCCACCAGCACTACCTACTGGGGAGGAAGCACTGAAGCTTTCTTT
CATSTTYWGGSTEAFF
>TRBJ1-3|NA|few|TRBV4-1|16
TGCGCCAGCAGCCGGCCGGGACACGACTCTGGAAACACCATATATTTT
CASSRPGHDSGNTIYF
>TRBJ1-5|NA|many|TRBV2|18
TGTGCCAGCACCCGAGTTTACTTTCGGACAGATAGCAATCAGCCCCAGCATTTT
CASTRVYFRTDSNQPQHF
>TRBJ1-5|NA|many|TRBV12-3/TRBV12-4|14
TGTGCCAGCAGTTTAGGAGGGTACAATCAGCCCCAGCATTTT
CASSLGGYNQPQHF
>TRBJ2-7|TRBD2|many|TRBV11-2|16
TGTGCCAGCAGCCTACGGGACTACCGATTGGTCTACGAGCAGTACTTC
CASSLRDYRLVYEQYF
>TRBJ2-7|TRBD1|many|TRBV5-1|16
TGCGCCAGCAGCTTGGCCGGGGGACAGGTAACCTACGAGCAGTACTTC
CASSLAGGQVTYEQYF
>TRBJ1-5|NA|many|TRBV20-1|11
TGCAGTGCTGGAAACAATCAGCCCCAGCATTTT
CSAGNNQPQHF